A single sample is the source of the 17 T cell receptor beta chains below, sequenced in a study of T cell repertoires in cytomegalovirus infection (dated by TCRdb to 2018 to 2020). Which antigens these TCRs recognize remains unknown. Sequencing relied on an Illumina HiSeq 1500. TCRdb reanalyzed the raw reads on its own, using fastp at Q25 for trimming and MiXCR for clone calling, and kept in-frame beta chains. Identical CDR3 proteins give one entry, which carries the most common genes and DNA. This sample is represented by roughly 700,000 distinct CDR3 sequences; roughly 36% of them were singletons. Around a sixth of the sample rests with the top ten. The sample's treatment or condition, from its label and the paper: in vitro stimulation with specific CMV peptide epitopes to enrich CMV-specific T cells. The specimen was cultured PBMCs, collected from culture after CMV antigen stimulation. These receptors were collected from a human donor in good health (CMV status not recorded). Some clones in this sample may be carry-over from other donors' samples.

This chain connects TRBV7-8 to TRBJ1-2; no clear D gene. Germline CDR1 is SGHVS and CDR2 is FQNEAQ. V was clipped by 0 bases and J by 4 bases, with 9 bases between them. The CDR3 covers 14 residues. As DNA, the CDR3 is TGTGCCAGCAGCTTAGCCCAGGAGGTCTATGGCTACACCTTC. This encodes CASSLAQEVYGYTF.

The V and J genes are TRBV9 and TRBJ2-1; D uncertain. The CDR3 runs 16 residues. The V end was cut by 0 bases, the J end by 4 bases, with 14 bases between. Germline CDR1 and CDR2: SGDLS and YYNGEE. The CDR3 reads CASSVEGGPKYNEQFF. Written as DNA, the CDR3 is TGTGCCAGCAGCGTAGAGGGCGGCCCCAAATACAATGAGCAGTTCTTC. Together with reference TRBV9 and TRBJ2-1, the CDR3 gives the full variable domain: DSGVTQTPKHLITATGQRVTLRCSPRSGDLSVYWYQQSLDQGLQFLIQYYNGEERAKGNILERFSAQQFPDLHSELNLSSLELGDSALYFCASSVEGGPKYNEQFFGPGTRLTVL.

This clonotype was counted only a few times. DNA of the CDR3: TGTGCCAGCAGTTGGAAGGGGCTGAACACTGAAGCTTTCTTT. The encoded protein is CASSWKGLNTEAFF. V gene TRBV12-3 or TRBV12-4 combines with J gene TRBJ1-1, with D possibly being TRBD1 (5 bases). The V gene lost 4 bases and the J gene lost 0 bases, with 9 bases spanning the gap. The CDR3 has 14 residues.

This rearrangement joins TRBV6-5 to TRBJ2-7, with a possible D match to TRBD2 (6 bases). V was cut by 2 bases and J by 7 bases, with 15 bases left in between. Germline loops: CDR1 MNHEY, CDR2 SVGAGI. There are 14 residues in the CDR3. CDR3 sequence: CASSYAGPEGEQYF. The CDR3 DNA reads TGTGCCAGCAGTTACGCGGGGCCCGAGGGGGAGCAGTACTTC.

This chain uses TRBV28 with TRBJ1-4; 8 bases are a match to TRBD1. Germline V gene sequence: CDR1 MDHEN, CDR2 SYDVKM. The CDR3 runs 14 residues. V shed 3 bases and J 6 bases; nucleotides not matched to a gene: 3. The CDR3 region has the DNA TGTGCCAGCAGTTTTCAGGGGGCGGATGAAAAACTGTTTTTT. Protein: CASSFQGADEKLFF.

Many counts were recorded for this clonotype. DNA for the CDR3: TGTGCCAGCAGCTCCCCCGGGGGGACACGCCATCGGGAGCAGTACTTC. This gives the protein CASSSPGGTRHREQYF. The chain combines TRBV7-2 with TRBJ2-7; TRBD2 might be the D (7 bases). The CDR3 consists of 16 residues. Germline assignment: CDR1 SGHTA and CDR2 FQGNSA. V lost 4 bases, J lost 7 bases, and 23 bases lay in between.

This chain uses TRBV10-3 with TRBJ1-4, with D hard to call. The V gene lost 3 bases and the J gene lost 5 bases, with 10 bases spanning the gap. This CDR3 region has 14 residues. CDR1 is ENHRY, CDR2 SYGVKD, per germline. The DNA for the CDR3 is TGTGCCATCAGTGAACCGGGGAAGAATGAAAAACTGTTTTTT. The encoded protein is CAISEPGKNEKLFF.

This clonotype was detected only a few times. This chain joins TRBV6-1 and TRBJ2-7; 7 positions agree with TRBD2. Germline CDR1 MNHNS, CDR2 SASEGT. CDR3 length equals 14 residues. V lost 5 bases, J lost 3 bases, and 7 bases stayed unmatched. CDR3 in amino acids: CASSKTSRIYEQYF. The CDR3 nucleotides read TGTGCCAGCAGTAAGACTAGCCGAATCTACGAGCAGTACTTC.

This chain connects TRBV20-1 to TRBJ2-3; maybe TRBD1 (6 bases). The V gene lost 6 bases and the J gene lost 5 bases, with 21 bases spanning the gap. In germline, CDR1 is DFQATT, CDR2 SNEGSKA (reference sequence). The CDR3 length is 15 residues. Written as DNA, the CDR3 is TGCAGTGCGTCCGGGTCCAGGGGTTACGGAGATACGCAGTATTTT. This sequence encodes CSASGSRGYGDTQYF.

The rearrangement links TRBV5-5 to TRBJ1-1; TRBD1 matches at 7 bases. The germline V gene encodes CDR1 SGHKS and CDR2 YYEKEE (reference sequence). The trim removed 2 bases at V and 4 bases at J, leaving 5 bases unmatched. The CDR3 covers 14 residues. CDR3 coding DNA: TGTGCCAGCAGCTTTCTTACAGGGGCCACTGAAGCTTTCTTT. This encodes CASSFLTGATEAFF. Filled out from reference TRBV5-5 and TRBJ1-1, the complete variable domain reads DAGVTQSPTHLIKTRGQQVTLRCSPISGHKSVSWYQQVLGQGPQFIFQYYEKEERGRGNFPDRFSARQFPNYSSELNVNALLLGDSALYLCASSFLTGATEAFFGQGTRLTVV.

This clonotype has just one count. The chain has TRBV20-1 and TRBJ1-5; no clear D. The germline V gene encodes CDR1 DFQATT and CDR2 SNEGSKA (reference sequence). Trimming left V 3 bases short and J 1 base short, with 7 bases between. The CDR3 length is 13 residues. CDR3 amino acids: CSARLESNQPQHF. For the CDR3, the DNA is TGCAGTGCTAGGCTGGAGAGCAATCAGCCCCAGCATTTT.

This clonotype has only a few counts. The gene calls are TRBV6-5 and TRBJ2-7, with D tentatively TRBD1 (5 bases). V was pared by 5 bases and J by 5 bases, with 13 bases between. Germline lookup yields CDR1 MNHEY and CDR2 SVGAGI. This CDR3 spans 13 amino acids. The CDR3 nucleotides read TGTGCCAGCAGTGCCTCAGGGTTCGACGAGCAGTACTTC. Amino acids: CASSASGFDEQYF.

This clonotype was seen a few times. V and J are TRBV18 and TRBJ2-1; the D gene is possibly TRBD2 (5 bases). Germline V lookup: CDR1 KGHSH, CDR2 LQKENI. V gave up 4 bases and J gave up 3 bases, with 10 bases separating them. The CDR3 has 14 residues. The CDR3 nucleotides read TGTGCCAGCTCACTCACGAGGGTCTACAATGAGCAGTTCTTC. The encoded protein is CASSLTRVYNEQFF. Combining the CDR3 with reference TRBV18 and TRBJ2-1 gives the whole variable domain NAGVMQNPRHLVRRRGQEARLRCSPMKGHSHVYWYRQLPEEGLKFMVYLQKENIIDESGMPKERFSAEFPKEGPSILRIQQVVRGDSAAYFCASSLTRVYNEQFFGPGTRLTVL.

The V call is TRBV7-2, the J call TRBJ1-1; 7 bases are shared with TRBD1. The V segment lost 6 bases and the J segment 11 bases; nucleotides outside the gene matches: 12. The germline V gene has CDR1 SGHTA and CDR2 FQGNSA. This CDR3 has 13 amino acids. The CDR3 DNA reads TGTGCCAGCAGGCCAGGGGGGGTTGTCCGGGCTTTCTTT. Translation gives CASRPGGVVRAFF.

This clonotype came up a few times. This sequence joins TRBV4-3 and TRBJ1-5; D may be TRBD1 (5 bases). V was trimmed by 0 bases and J by 5 bases, leaving 11 bases between them. CDR3 size: 15 residues. Germline V gene lookup returns CDR1 LGHNA and CDR2 YSLEER. CDR3 nucleotides: TGCGCCAGCAGCCAAGATATAGCAGGGCATCAGCCCCAGCATTTT. Translation gives CASSQDIAGHQPQHF.

The chain has TRBV18 and TRBJ2-3, with D unresolved. CDR1 is KGHSH and CDR2 is LQKENI in the germline V gene. V was clipped by 6 bases and J by 4 bases, with 14 bases between them. The CDR3 consists of 14 residues. The CDR3 DNA reads as TGTGCCAGCTCCGGGCTGGCGAGTCCAGATACGCAGTATTTT. Protein product: CASSGLASPDTQYF.

The chain employs TRBV7-9 and TRBJ2-5; D is unclear. Germline assignment: CDR1 SEHNR and CDR2 FQNEAQ (reference sequence). Trimming removed 2 bases at V and 5 bases at J, with 6 bases between. The CDR3 extends over 12 amino acids. CDR3 sequence: CASSLMAETQYF. CDR3 sequence (DNA): TGTGCCAGCAGCTTAATGGCGGAGACCCAGTACTTC.